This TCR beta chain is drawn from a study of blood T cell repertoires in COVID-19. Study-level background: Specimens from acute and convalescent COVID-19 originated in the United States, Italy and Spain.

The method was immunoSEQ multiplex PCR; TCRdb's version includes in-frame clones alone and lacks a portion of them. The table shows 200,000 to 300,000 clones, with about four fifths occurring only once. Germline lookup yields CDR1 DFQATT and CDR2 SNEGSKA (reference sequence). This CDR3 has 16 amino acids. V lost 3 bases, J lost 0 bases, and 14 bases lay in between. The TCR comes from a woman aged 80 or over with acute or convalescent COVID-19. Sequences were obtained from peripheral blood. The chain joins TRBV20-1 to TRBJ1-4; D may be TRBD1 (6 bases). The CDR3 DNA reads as TGCAGTGCTAGTCCGTACAGGGATACAACTAATGAAAAACTGTTTTTT. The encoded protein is CSASPYRDTTNEKLFF.